These 9 T cell receptor beta chains share one sample of origin, sequenced in a study of identical twins. From the 5' RACE reads, TCRdb called clonotypes with MiXCR, one entry per CDR3 protein. The data contain approximately 890,000 distinct CDR3 sequences, around an eighth of them singletons. The sample also formed part of further work on yellow fever vaccine responses in identical twins.

The specimen sequenced was PBMCs. These receptors all stem from a woman younger than 30 in good health.

In its sample, this clonotype was seen a few times. The chain couples TRBV5-1 to TRBJ1-1; D unresolved. Per the germline V gene, CDR1 is SGHRS and CDR2 is YFSETQ. V lost 3 bases to trimming and J lost 1 base, with 10 bases between them. This CDR3 contains 14 residues. The CDR3, as DNA: TGCGCCAGCAGCTCACTAGGGAAGAACACTGAAGCTTTCTTT. Protein product: CASSSLGKNTEAFF.

This clonotype has only a few counts. The chain couples TRBV4-1 to TRBJ1-3; D not certain. CDR1 MGHRA and CDR2 YSYEKL come from the germline V gene. This CDR3 has 16 amino acids. V dropped 0 bases and J dropped 1 base, with 10 bases sitting between them. DNA of the CDR3: TGCGCCAGCAGCCAAGAAGCCGGACTGTCTGGAAACACCATATATTTT. This sequence encodes CASSQEAGLSGNTIYF.

This clonotype was counted only a few times. The rearrangement links TRBV15 to TRBJ1-1; the D gene is possibly TRBD1 (6 bases). In germline, CDR1 is LNHNV, CDR2 YYDKDF (reference sequence). This CDR3 is 16 amino acids long. V was clipped by 9 bases and J by 1 base, with 21 bases between them. CDR3 nucleotide sequence: TGTGCCACGAAACCTGGAGGGGGTGTGACGAACACTGAAGCTTTCTTT. Its translation: CATKPGGGVTNTEAFF.

This clonotype appeared many times. The chain recombines TRBV25-1 with TRBJ2-1; D may be TRBD2 (6 bases). The CDR3 extends over 16 amino acids. Trimming left V 2 bases short and J 0 bases short, with 11 bases between. The V gene's germline CDR1 is MGHDK and CDR2 SYGVNS. In DNA form, the CDR3 reads TGTGCCAGCAGTGAACTTGGAGGGTCCTCCTACAATGAGCAGTTCTTC. Protein: CASSELGGSSYNEQFF.

This rearrangement joins TRBV12-3 or TRBV12-4 to TRBJ2-1; 11 bases fit TRBD2. The CDR3 is made up of 15 amino acids. Trimming removed 0 bases from V and 8 bases from J; junction bases left unmatched: 3. The DNA for the CDR3 is TGTGCCAGCAGTTTAGCTAGCGGGGGGGCCTATGAGCAGTTCTTC. It translates to CASSLASGGAYEQFF.

This chain links TRBV27 with TRBJ2-3; maybe TRBD2 (5 bases). CDR1 MNHEY and CDR2 SMNVEV come from the germline V gene (reference sequence). CDR3 length equals 17 residues. Trimming removed 5 bases from V and 0 bases from J, with 18 bases in between. The CDR3 is CASSLLVGGSSTDTQYF. CDR3 bases: TGTGCCAGCAGTCTCCTCGTCGGAGGCTCTAGCACAGATACGCAGTATTTT.

V and J are TRBV7-9 and TRBJ2-7, with D uncertain. The germline V gene encodes CDR1 SEHNR and CDR2 FQNEAQ (reference sequence). V was cut by 6 bases and J by 2 bases, with 11 bases left in between. The CDR3 length is 13 residues. CDR3 sequence reads: CASSPKDPYEQYF. Written as DNA, the CDR3 is TGTGCCAGCAGTCCTAAGGACCCCTACGAGCAGTACTTC.

The chain recombines TRBV19 with TRBJ2-3; D perhaps matches TRBD2 (7 bases). V lost 5 bases, J lost 5 bases, and 20 bases lay in between. The CDR3 sequence is 16 residues long. The germline gives CDR1 LNHDA, CDR2 SQIVND (reference sequence). The CDR3 DNA reads as TGTGCCAGTAGTTTAATCGGGGGGCGCCGACTAGATACGCAGTATTTT. Residues: CASSLIGGRRLDTQYF.

The table lists this clonotype with many counts. This chain connects TRBV7-6 to TRBJ1-5; D gene unclear. Germline CDR1 and CDR2: SGHVS and FNYEAQ. V lost 5 bases to trimming and J lost 9 bases, with 14 bases between them. The CDR3 is made up of 13 amino acids. CDR3 residues: CASSPDGERPQHF. CDR3 DNA: TGTGCCAGCAGCCCCGACGGTGAAAGGCCCCAGCATTTT.